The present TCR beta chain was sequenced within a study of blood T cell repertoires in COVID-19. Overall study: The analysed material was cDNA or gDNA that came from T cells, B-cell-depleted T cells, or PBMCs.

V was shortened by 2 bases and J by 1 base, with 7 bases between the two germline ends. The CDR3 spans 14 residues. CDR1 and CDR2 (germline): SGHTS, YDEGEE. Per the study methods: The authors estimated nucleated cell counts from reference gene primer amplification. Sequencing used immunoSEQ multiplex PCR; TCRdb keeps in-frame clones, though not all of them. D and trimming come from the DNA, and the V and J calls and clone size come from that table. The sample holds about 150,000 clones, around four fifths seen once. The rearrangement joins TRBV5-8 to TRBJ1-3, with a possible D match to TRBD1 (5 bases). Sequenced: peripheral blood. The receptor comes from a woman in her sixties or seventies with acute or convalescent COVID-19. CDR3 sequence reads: CASSFQGSGNTIYF. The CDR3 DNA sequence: TGTGCCAGCAGCTTCCAGGGTTCTGGAAACACCATATATTTT. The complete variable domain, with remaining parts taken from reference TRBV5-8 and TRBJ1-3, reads EAGVTQSPTHLIKTRGQQATLRCSPISGHTSVYWYQQALGLGLQFLLWYDEGEERNRGNFPPRFSGRQFPNYSSELNVNALELEDSALYLCASSFQGSGNTIYFGEGSWLTVV.